Following are 2 T cell receptor beta chains from one sample sequenced in a study of Ad26.COV2.S vaccination and SARS-CoV-2 variants (dated by TCRdb to about 2021). Interpreted using the paper, the time point label stands for: individuals recovered from natural SARS-CoV-2 infection. To prepare the library, the immunoSEQ multiplex PCR assay was applied. TCRdb took over this immuneACCESS table, retaining in-frame rearrangements with V and J assigned. Such tables are incomplete; in checked studies, under half of the missing clones stem from an unresolved V gene, and the remainder is unexplained. This sample is represented by approximately 150,000 clones; more than 80% of them were singletons. The ten largest make up around 5% of the sample. This material consisted of peripheral blood, taken after recovery from COVID-19. These receptors all come from a human donor who had recovered from COVID-19.

This chain's CDR3 is CASSVAANTEAFF. DNA of the CDR3: TGTGCCAGCAGCGTAGCGGCTAACACTGAAGCTTTCTTT. The chain is built from TRBV9 and TRBJ1-1; D ambiguous. Germline lookup yields CDR1 SGDLS and CDR2 YYNGEE. The CDR3 totals 13 residues. V lost 0 bases to trimming and J lost 2 bases, with 5 bases between them.

The CDR3 region is CASSESFREQYF. The DNA of the CDR3 is TGCGCCAGCAGTGAGTCCTTCAGGGAGCAGTACTTC. This chain connects TRBV10-2 to TRBJ2-7, with D unclear. Germline assignment: CDR1 WSHSY and CDR2 SAAADI. V was pared by 0 bases and J by 7 bases, with 7 bases between. The CDR3 runs 12 residues.